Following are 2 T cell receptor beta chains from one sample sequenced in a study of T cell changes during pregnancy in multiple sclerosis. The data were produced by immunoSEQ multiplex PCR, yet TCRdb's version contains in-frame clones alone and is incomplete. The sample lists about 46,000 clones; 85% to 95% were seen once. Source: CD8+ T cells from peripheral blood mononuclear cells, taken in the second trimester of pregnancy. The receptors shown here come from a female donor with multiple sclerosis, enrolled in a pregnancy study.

CDR3 protein: CASSASGLAGGSTQYF. CDR3 DNA: TGTGCCAGCAGTGCCAGCGGACTAGCGGGGGGCAGTACGCAGTATTTT. This sequence joins TRBV6-4 and TRBJ2-3; the match to TRBD2 covers 14 bases. With 4 bases clipped from V and 8 bases from J, the junction kept 8 bases outside the gene matches. The CDR3 has 16 amino acids. Per germline, CDR1 MRHNA and CDR2 SNTAGT.

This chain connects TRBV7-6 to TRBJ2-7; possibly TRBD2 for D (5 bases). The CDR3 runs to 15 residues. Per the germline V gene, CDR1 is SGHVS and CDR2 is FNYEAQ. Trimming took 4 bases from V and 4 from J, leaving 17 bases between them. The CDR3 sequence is CASSSGMGDLYEQYF. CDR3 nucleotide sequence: TGTGCCAGCAGCTCTGGTATGGGAGACTTGTACGAGCAGTACTTC.